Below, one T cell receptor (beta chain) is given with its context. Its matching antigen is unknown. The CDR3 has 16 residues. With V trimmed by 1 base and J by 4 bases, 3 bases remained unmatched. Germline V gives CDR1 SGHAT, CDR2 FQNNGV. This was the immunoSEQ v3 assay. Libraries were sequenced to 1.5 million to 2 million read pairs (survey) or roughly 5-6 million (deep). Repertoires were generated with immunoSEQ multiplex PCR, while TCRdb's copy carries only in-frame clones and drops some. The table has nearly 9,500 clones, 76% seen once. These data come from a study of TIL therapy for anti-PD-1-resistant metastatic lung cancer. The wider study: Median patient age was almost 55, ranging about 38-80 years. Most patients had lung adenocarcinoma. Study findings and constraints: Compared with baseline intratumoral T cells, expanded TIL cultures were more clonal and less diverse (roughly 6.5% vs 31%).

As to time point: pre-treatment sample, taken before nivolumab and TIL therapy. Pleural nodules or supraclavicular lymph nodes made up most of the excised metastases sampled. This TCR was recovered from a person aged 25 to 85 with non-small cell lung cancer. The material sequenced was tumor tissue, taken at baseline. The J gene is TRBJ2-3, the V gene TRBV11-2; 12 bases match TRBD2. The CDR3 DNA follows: TGTGCCAGCAGCTTAGGACTAGCGGGGGCAGCAGATACGCAGTATTTT. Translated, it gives CASSLGLAGAADTQYF.